Detailed here is one T cell receptor beta chain. The data were obtained in a study of cytomegalovirus exposure and HLA in healthy donors. Looked up from germline, CDR1 is MNHEY and CDR2 is SMNVEV (reference sequence). V lost 6 bases, J lost 0 bases, and 4 bases stayed unmatched. This CDR3 contains 15 residues. The PCR made use of 60 Vbeta and 13 Jbeta primers. TCRdb keeps only in-frame clones here, not all; method: immunoSEQ multiplex PCR. The sample includes 150,000 to 200,000 clones, 65% to 85% of them seen just once. The clonotype originates from a middle-aged man in good health and CMV-seropositive. Material: PBMCs. This chain links TRBV27 with TRBJ2-2; 7 nucleotides agree with TRBD1. CDR3 sequence (DNA): TGTGCCAGCAGCGCGGACAGGACGAACACCGGGGAGCTGTTTTTT. Translated: CASSADRTNTGELFF.